This T cell receptor (beta chain) was obtained from a study of T cells after yellow fever vaccination. Findings and limits, study-wide: Peaking faster, on day 5 versus 15, the secondary response was nonetheless weaker. Subsequent to the booster, the majority of primary-vaccination clones reappeared (approximately 95% CD4, more than 70% CD8).

This clonotype was seen at least ten times. Its antigen is unidentified. Researchers made TCR cDNA using 5'RACE template switching, and this step added a universal primer site and UMIs. TCRdb re-called the 5' RACE reads with MiXCR, one entry per CDR3 protein. The sample contains around 610,000 distinct CDR3 sequences, roughly 14% of which appear only once. The V segment lost 6 bases and the J segment 4 bases; nucleotides outside the gene matches: 10. The CDR3 consists of 16 residues. Looked up from germline, CDR1 is MDHEN and CDR2 is SYDVKM. Here the sequenced sample was PBMCs, taken on the day of the yellow fever booster vaccination. The clonotype was recovered from a young man who received the YFV17D yellow fever vaccine. This chain uses TRBV28 with TRBJ2-1; 9 positions agree with TRBD2. The CDR3 DNA sequence: TGTGCCAGCAGACTAGCGGGCATACCCGGGTACAATGAGCAGTTCTTC. Amino acids: CASRLAGIPGYNEQFF.